The following is a T cell receptor beta chain sequence with its context. Its antigen is not identified. The sample belongs to a study of PD-1 blockade in classical Hodgkin lymphoma. Study outcomes and limitations: Some patients started nivolumab under 1 year after ASCT, and they were excluded. CD8+ TCR diversity did not rise significantly by C4D1, unlike CD4+.

Some clones are missing from TCRdb's copy, which holds only in-frame ones; the method was immunoSEQ multiplex PCR. The sample carries almost 30,000 clones, 80% to 90% recorded once. Time point reported: cycle 4 day 1 (C4D1), after around six weeks of nivolumab. Relapse was seen in all patients after autologous stem cell transplantation, and brentuximab vedotin exposure was variable. The authors purified CD4+ T cells from thawed PBMCs by magnetic negative selection. Trimming cost V 4 bases and J 1 base; bases outside gene matches: 9. Germline values: CDR1 SGHVS, CDR2 FQNEAQ. This CDR3 contains 19 residues.

The V call is TRBV7-8, the J call TRBJ2-3, with 15 bases that match TRBD2. This TCR came from a human donor with classical Hodgkin lymphoma. Material: CD4+ T cells from blood, obtained before the fourth cycle of nivolumab. This CDR3 reads CASSSPGLAGGRRTDTQYF. In nucleotides, the CDR3 is TGTGCCAGCAGCTCTCCCGGACTAGCGGGGGGGCGGCGCACAGATACGCAGTATTTT.